This T cell receptor beta chain comes out of a study of blood T cell repertoires in COVID-19. As for the study in general: From the United States, Italy and Spain came samples of acute and convalescent COVID-19.

In the study's own analysis: How many nucleated cells were present was estimated from reference gene primer amplification. The data were produced by immunoSEQ multiplex PCR, yet TCRdb's version contains in-frame clones alone and is incomplete. The V and J calls and clone size were taken over from that table, and D and trimming were inferred from the DNA. Of 300,000 to 400,000 clones listed, about four fifths are singletons. CDR3 length equals 12 residues. The V and J ends lost 5 bases and 12 bases respectively, with 14 bases between them. The germline V gene has CDR1 MDHEN and CDR2 SYDVKM. The source material was peripheral blood. This chain uses TRBV28 with TRBJ1-5, with D uncertain. This receptor was identified in a man between 25 and 39 years old with active or convalescent COVID-19. The CDR3 coding sequence is TGTGCCAGCAGTACGGGTCGGGGAATCCAGCATTTT. Its translation is CASSTGRGIQHF.